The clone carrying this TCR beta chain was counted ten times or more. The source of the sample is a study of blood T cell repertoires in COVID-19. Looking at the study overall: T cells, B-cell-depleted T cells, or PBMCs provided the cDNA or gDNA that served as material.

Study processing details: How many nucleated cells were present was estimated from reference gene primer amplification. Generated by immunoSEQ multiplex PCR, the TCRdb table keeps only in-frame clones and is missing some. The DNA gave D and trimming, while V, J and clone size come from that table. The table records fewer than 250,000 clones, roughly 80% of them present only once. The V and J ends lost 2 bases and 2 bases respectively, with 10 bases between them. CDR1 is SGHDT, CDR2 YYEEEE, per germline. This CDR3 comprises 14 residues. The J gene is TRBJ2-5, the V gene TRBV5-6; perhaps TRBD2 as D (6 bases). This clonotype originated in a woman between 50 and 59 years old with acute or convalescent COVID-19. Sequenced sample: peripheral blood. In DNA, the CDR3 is TGTGCCAGCAGCTTCCGGGACTTTCAAGAGACCCAGTACTTC. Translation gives CASSFRDFQETQYF.